These T cell receptor beta chains were read from a single sample in a study of shared clonotypes between healthy human individuals. Profiling relied on immunoSEQ multiplex PCR, and the TCRdb table lists in-frame clones only, not all of them. Of roughly 480,000 clones listed, less than 80% are singletons. Sequenced material: PBMCs. The source of these receptors is a woman between 35 and 50 years old in good health. Some clones in this sample may be carry-over from other donors' samples. CDR3s include the opening cysteine and the closing phenylalanine or tryptophan. D genes are given only for firm matches. The size entry is marked missing in some rows and otherwise reads once, few, many or a size class.

V gene: TRBV7-7
clone size: .
J gene: TRBJ2-1
D gene: .
CDR3 DNA: TGTGCCAGCAGCTATTCCCCGGAGGGTGAGCAGTTCTTC
CDR3 protein: CASSYSPEGEQFF

V gene: TRBV28
clone size: .
J gene: TRBJ2-3
D gene: TRBD2
CDR3 DNA: TGTGCCAGCAGCCTAGCGGGAAGCACAGATACGCAGTATTTT
CDR3 protein: CASSLAGSTDTQYF

V gene: TRBV6-5
clone size: .
J gene: TRBJ1-1
D gene: TRBD1
CDR3 DNA: TGTGCCAGCAGCAGGACAGGAGTTGAAGCTTTCTTT
CDR3 protein: CASSRTGVEAFF

V gene: TRBV18
clone size: .
J gene: TRBJ1-1
D gene: .
CDR3 DNA: TGTGCCAGCTCACCACGGGCACAGAACACTGAAGCTTTCTTT
CDR3 protein: CASSPRAQNTEAFF

V gene: TRBV27
clone size: .
J gene: TRBJ2-5
D gene: .
CDR3 DNA: TGTGCCAGCAGTCCGCGTCGCATTGAGACCCAGTACTTC
CDR3 protein: CASSPRRIETQYF

V gene: TRBV18
clone size: once
J gene: TRBJ2-7
D gene: .
CDR3 DNA: TGTGCCAGCTCTGACGGAGTCTACGAGCAGTACTTC
CDR3 protein: CASSDGVYEQYF

V gene: TRBV19
clone size: .
J gene: TRBJ1-5
D gene: TRBD1
CDR3 DNA: TGTGCCAGCGGGACAGGGGGATGGGTTCAGCCCCAGCATTTT
CDR3 protein: CASGTGGWVQPQHF

V gene: TRBV10-3
clone size: .
J gene: TRBJ1-1
D gene: TRBD1
CDR3 DNA: TGTGCCATCAGTGGAAACAGGGGGGCTGAAGCTTTCTTT
CDR3 protein: CAISGNRGAEAFF

V gene: TRBV27
clone size: .
J gene: TRBJ2-1
D gene: TRBD2
CDR3 DNA: TGTGCCAGCAGTTCGACCCCTCCTAGCGGGCGTCAGTTCTTC
CDR3 protein: CASSSTPPSGRQFF

V gene: TRBV4-1
clone size: .
J gene: TRBJ1-5
D gene: .
CDR3 DNA: TGCGCCAGCAGCCAAGTAGGGGGACCAAGCAATCAGCCCCAGCATTTT
CDR3 protein: CASSQVGGPSNQPQHF

V gene: TRBV10-3
clone size: .
J gene: TRBJ2-7
D gene: .
CDR3 DNA: TGTGCCATCAGTGGGGGAGCCTTAAGTGGGGAGCAGTACTTC
CDR3 protein: CAISGGALSGEQYF

V gene: TRBV18
clone size: few
J gene: TRBJ2-7
D gene: .
CDR3 DNA: TGTGCCAGCTCAACGGGGGGGACAGGCAACTACGAGCAGTACTTC
CDR3 protein: CASSTGGTGNYEQYF

V gene: TRBV19
clone size: many
J gene: TRBJ2-3
D gene: TRBD1
CDR3 DNA: TGTGCCAGTAGTAGGGACAGGGCTACAGATACGCAGTATTTT
CDR3 protein: CASSRDRATDTQYF

V gene: TRBV7-2
clone size: .
J gene: TRBJ2-7
D gene: .
CDR3 DNA: TGTGCCAGCAGCTTAGCATCCCTAGCTTCCTACGAGCAGTACTTC
CDR3 protein: CASSLASLASYEQYF

V gene: TRBV18
clone size: .
J gene: TRBJ2-2
D gene: .
CDR3 DNA: TGTGCCAGCTCACCCCGACTAGTTAGGGCGGGGTGTTTTTTT
CDR3 protein: CASSPRLVRAGCFF

V gene: TRBV4-2
clone size: few
J gene: TRBJ1-4
D gene: .
CDR3 DNA: TGTGCCAGCAGCCAAGACCGGGACACGCGAGAAAAACTGTTTTTT
CDR3 protein: CASSQDRDTREKLFF

V gene: TRBV18
clone size: .
J gene: TRBJ2-7
D gene: TRBD2
CDR3 DNA: TGTGCCAGCTCACCACAGCGGGGCCCAGAGCAGTACTTC
CDR3 protein: CASSPQRGPEQYF

V gene: TRBV4-3
clone size: .
J gene: TRBJ2-3
D gene: TRBD2
CDR3 DNA: TGCGCCAGCAGCCAAGATCTAGGACTAGCGGTCACAGATACGCAGTATTTT
CDR3 protein: CASSQDLGLAVTDTQYF

V gene: TRBV28
clone size: .
J gene: TRBJ1-3
D gene: TRBD1
CDR3 DNA: TGTGCCAGCAGGACAGGGAGTGGAAACACCATATATTTT
CDR3 protein: CASRTGSGNTIYF

V gene: TRBV5-1
clone size: .
J gene: TRBJ2-5
D gene: .
CDR3 DNA: TGCGCCAGCAGCCAGGCAGCAGTTACGCAAGAGACCCAGTACTTC
CDR3 protein: CASSQAAVTQETQYF

V gene: TRBV5-5
clone size: .
J gene: TRBJ2-4
D gene: .
CDR3 DNA: TGTGCCAGCAGCTTGGAAAACATTCAGTACTTC
CDR3 protein: CASSLENIQYF

V gene: TRBV30
clone size: .
J gene: TRBJ2-7
D gene: .
CDR3 DNA: TGTGCCTGGATCGTGGGCCCTCCCTACGAGCAGTACTTC
CDR3 protein: CAWIVGPPYEQYF

V gene: TRBV5-1
clone size: .
J gene: TRBJ1-4
D gene: .
CDR3 DNA: TGCGCCAGCAGCTTGGCGGGGGCCCCTAATGAAAAACTGTTTTTT
CDR3 protein: CASSLAGAPNEKLFF

V gene: TRBV9
clone size: .
J gene: TRBJ2-5
D gene: .
CDR3 DNA: TGTGCCAGCGGCTGGGAGACCCAGTACTTC
CDR3 protein: CASGWETQYF

V gene: TRBV2
clone size: many
J gene: TRBJ1-4
D gene: .
CDR3 DNA: TGTGCCAGCAGTGAAGACGGGATTGGGGCAAGGGTTAATGAAAAACTGTTTTTT
CDR3 protein: CASSEDGIGARVNEKLFF

V gene: TRBV10-3
clone size: few
J gene: TRBJ2-2
D gene: TRBD2
CDR3 DNA: TGTGCCATCAGTGTAGCGGGGGCCAGGGGACAGCGTACCTCGAGGACCACCGGGGAGCTGTTTTTT
CDR3 protein: CAISVAGARGQRTSRTTGELFF

V gene: TRBV7-2
clone size: .
J gene: TRBJ2-5
D gene: .
CDR3 DNA: TGTGCCAGCAGCTTGGACCGCCGGGAGACCCAGTACTTC
CDR3 protein: CASSLDRRETQYF

V gene: TRBV6-5
clone size: few
J gene: TRBJ2-3
D gene: .
CDR3 DNA: TGTGCCAGCAGTTACAGGTTAGGGGGGAGCACAGATACGCAGTATTTT
CDR3 protein: CASSYRLGGSTDTQYF

V gene: TRBV6-4
clone size: .
J gene: TRBJ1-1
D gene: TRBD1
CDR3 DNA: TGTGCCAGCAGTTTAACAGGGGACACTGAAGCTTTCTTT
CDR3 protein: CASSLTGDTEAFF

V gene: TRBV11-2
clone size: .
J gene: TRBJ2-7
D gene: .
CDR3 DNA: TGTGCCAGCAGCTTAAGGTTCGAGGGAAGTAGCGACGAGCAGTACTTC
CDR3 protein: CASSLRFEGSSDEQYF

V gene: TRBV28
clone size: .
J gene: TRBJ2-7
D gene: TRBD1
CDR3 DNA: TGTGCCAGCAGACCTTCAAGGGTACAGGGGTTCCACGAGCAGTACTTC
CDR3 protein: CASRPSRVQGFHEQYF

V gene: TRBV2
clone size: .
J gene: TRBJ2-5
D gene: .
CDR3 DNA: TGTGCCAGCAGTTTCTCCACGAGGGAATTCGAGACCCAGTACTTC
CDR3 protein: CASSFSTREFETQYF

V gene: TRBV19
clone size: .
J gene: TRBJ2-3
D gene: TRBD2
CDR3 DNA: TGTGCCAGTAGTCTCGGGCGGGAGGGCCGGACAGATACGCAGTATTTT
CDR3 protein: CASSLGREGRTDTQYF

V gene: TRBV29-1
clone size: .
J gene: TRBJ2-3
D gene: .
CDR3 DNA: TGCAGCGTTGACAGGGGAACTAGCACAGATACGCAGTATTTT
CDR3 protein: CSVDRGTSTDTQYF

V gene: TRBV5-6
clone size: .
J gene: TRBJ1-2
D gene: TRBD1
CDR3 DNA: TGTGCCAGCAGCCTAGAGACAGGGGCATTTAACTATGGCTACACCTTC
CDR3 protein: CASSLETGAFNYGYTF

V gene: TRBV18
clone size: many
J gene: TRBJ1-4
D gene: .
CDR3 DNA: TGTGCCAGCTCACCACGGGCGCCTAATGAAAAACTGTTTTTT
CDR3 protein: CASSPRAPNEKLFF

V gene: TRBV15
clone size: .
J gene: TRBJ1-6
D gene: .
CDR3 DNA: TGTGCCACCAGGAGAGCGTGGGATTCACCCCTCCACTTT
CDR3 protein: CATRRAWDSPLHF

V gene: TRBV6-5
clone size: few
J gene: TRBJ2-5
D gene: .
CDR3 DNA: TGTGCCAGCAGTTACACCAGCAGGGTAGAGACCCAGTACTTC
CDR3 protein: CASSYTSRVETQYF

V gene: TRBV30
clone size: .
J gene: TRBJ2-7
D gene: .
CDR3 DNA: TGTGCCTGGAGTGTTTTGAACTGGTGGTACTTC
CDR3 protein: CAWSVLNWWYF

V gene: TRBV15
clone size: .
J gene: TRBJ2-1
D gene: .
CDR3 DNA: TGTGCCACCAGCGGCCCTGGGGTGGGGGCCTACAATGAGCAGTTCTTC
CDR3 protein: CATSGPGVGAYNEQFF

V gene: TRBV11-2
clone size: once
J gene: TRBJ2-1
D gene: .
CDR3 DNA: TGTGCCAGCAGCTTATGGGCTAAAAACTACAATGAGCAGTTCTTC
CDR3 protein: CASSLWAKNYNEQFF

V gene: TRBV5-1
clone size: once
J gene: TRBJ1-5
D gene: TRBD1
CDR3 DNA: TGCGCCAGCAGCTTTACAGGGGGTCACCAGCCCCAGCATTTT
CDR3 protein: CASSFTGGHQPQHF

V gene: TRBV5-1
clone size: few
J gene: TRBJ2-7
D gene: TRBD1
CDR3 DNA: TGCGCCAGCAGCAGAACAGGACAGGGCTACGAGCAGTACTTC
CDR3 protein: CASSRTGQGYEQYF

V gene: TRBV4-2
clone size: .
J gene: TRBJ2-2
D gene: TRBD2
CDR3 DNA: TGTGCCAGCAGCCAGAGGGGACTAGCGGGCCGAGGGAGGACCGGGGAGCTGTTTTTT
CDR3 protein: CASSQRGLAGRGRTGELFF

V gene: TRBV5-4
clone size: few
J gene: TRBJ2-7
D gene: .
CDR3 DNA: TGTGCCAGCGGCTTGGGGAGGAACGAGCAGTACTTC
CDR3 protein: CASGLGRNEQYF

V gene: TRBV11-2
clone size: .
J gene: TRBJ2-3
D gene: TRBD2
CDR3 DNA: TGTGCCAGCAGCTTAGCAAGCGGGGGTGGGACGCAGTATTTT
CDR3 protein: CASSLASGGGTQYF

V gene: TRBV15
clone size: few
J gene: TRBJ2-5
D gene: .
CDR3 DNA: TGTGCCACCAGCGGCAGGGTGTACCAAGAGACCCAGTACTTC
CDR3 protein: CATSGRVYQETQYF

V gene: TRBV11-2
clone size: .
J gene: TRBJ1-1
D gene: .
CDR3 DNA: TGTGCCAGCAGCCTAGGAGGAAGGGTAGCTTTCTTT
CDR3 protein: CASSLGGRVAFF

V gene: TRBV18
clone size: .
J gene: TRBJ2-5
D gene: .
CDR3 DNA: TGTGCCAGCTCCCCATCCAGTCTACAAGAGACCCAGTACTTC
CDR3 protein: CASSPSSLQETQYF